The 22 T cell receptor beta chains in this list originate from one sample, sequenced in a study of T cell responses to AZD1222 COVID-19 vaccine. TCRdb's copy holds only in-frame clones and misses some; the assay was immunoSEQ multiplex PCR. Seen here are around 160,000 clones, around 83% observed once, and the top ten hold 4.1%. Here the sequenced sample was peripheral blood, taken on day 0 of MenACWY control vaccination. Source of these receptors: an adult in good health.

The chain employs TRBV7-9 and TRBJ2-7; 7 nucleotides match TRBD2. The germline V gene encodes CDR1 SEHNR and CDR2 FQNEAQ (reference sequence). V lost 1 base and J lost 3; bases outside the gene matches: 3. The CDR3 runs to 14 residues. CDR3 nucleotide sequence: TGTGCCAGCAGCTTAGGAGCGGGGAGCTACGAGCAGTACGTC. It translates to CASSLGAGSYEQYV.

This clone was counted many times. V is TRBV27 and J is TRBJ2-6; D gene ambiguous. Germline V gene lookup returns CDR1 MNHEY and CDR2 SMNVEV (reference sequence). Trimming took off 4 bases at V and 0 bases at J, with 4 bases between the two ends. This CDR3 is built from 14 residues. The DNA for the CDR3 is TGTGCCAGCAGTTCCCTCTCTGGGGCCAACGTCCTGACTTTC. Amino acid sequence: CASSSLSGANVLTF.

The V and J genes are TRBV19 and TRBJ2-1; TRBD1 or TRBD2 may be the D gene (5 bases each). The germline V gene encodes CDR1 LNHDA and CDR2 SQIVND (reference sequence). V was clipped by 1 base and J by 0 bases, with 13 bases between them. The CDR3 runs 17 residues. CDR3 loop: CASSIGGAETSYNEQFF. The CDR3 DNA sequence: TGTGCCAGTAGTATAGGAGGGGCTGAAACCTCCTACAATGAGCAGTTCTTC.

The chain combines TRBV7-9 with TRBJ1-2; TRBD1 agrees at 7 bases. The ends lost 5 bases at V and 7 bases at J; junction bases unmatched: 4. The CDR3 runs to 12 residues. Germline assignment: CDR1 SEHNR and CDR2 FQNEAQ (reference sequence). The CDR3 DNA reads as TGTGCCAGCAGCCCTCCAGGGGGTGGCTACACCTTC. It specifies CASSPPGGGYTF.

The rearrangement joins TRBV3-1 (or the pseudogene TRBV3-2) to TRBJ2-1; D is unresolved. Trimming took off 3 bases at V and 9 bases at J, with 9 bases between the two ends. The CDR3 length is 12 residues. The germline CDR1 and CDR2 sequences are LGHDT and YNNKEL (reference sequence). The CDR3 DNA is TGTGCCAGCAGCCATGGACGTAGTGAGCAGTTCTTC. This gives the protein CASSHGRSEQFF.

The rearrangement links TRBV28 to TRBJ1-1, with D possibly matching TRBD1 (5 bases). Trimming removed 4 bases at V and 1 base at J, with 10 bases between. The CDR3 loop spans 14 amino acids. CDR1 MDHEN and CDR2 SYDVKM come from the germline V gene. For the CDR3, the DNA is TGTGCCAGCAGTTCCGGGACCCCGAACACTGAAGCTTTCTTT. Encoded protein: CASSSGTPNTEAFF.

The genes are TRBV2 and TRBJ2-5; no firm D call. This CDR3 contains 14 residues. Germline V CDR1 and CDR2: SNHLY, FYNNEI. Trimming pared 4 bases from V and 5 bases from J, leaving 14 bases between. CDR3 coding DNA: TGTGCCAGCAGTGCCTTACAGAGGCACGAGACCCAGTACTTC. As protein: CASSALQRHETQYF.

The gene calls are TRBV11-2 and TRBJ1-3; a weak D match, TRBD1 (5 bases). The CDR3 is 15 amino acids. In germline, CDR1 is SGHAT, CDR2 FQNNGV. Trimming pared 5 bases from V and 2 bases from J, leaving 13 bases between. CDR3 region: CASSQLWGTGNTIYF. Written as DNA, the CDR3 is TGTGCCAGCAGCCAACTATGGGGGACTGGAAACACCATATATTTT.

The chain employs TRBV19 and TRBJ1-1; TRBD1 matches 7 bases. Germline values: CDR1 LNHDA, CDR2 SQIVND (reference sequence). The CDR3 is 13 amino acids. V lost 6 bases and J lost 4; bases outside the gene matches: 5. The DNA of the CDR3 is TGTGCCAGTAGCCAGGGGGAAGGCACTGAAGCTTTCTTT. This gives the protein CASSQGEGTEAFF. The full variable domain, in which reference TRBV19 and TRBJ1-1 provide the parts outside the CDR3, is DGGITQSPKYLFRKEGQNVTLSCEQNLNHDAMYWYRQDPGQGLRLIYYSQIVNDFQKGDIAEGYSVSREKKESFPLTVTSAQKNPTAFYLCASSQGEGTEAFFGQGTRLTVV.

The rearrangement uses TRBV4-1 and TRBJ1-6; TRBD1 matches 11 bases. V was clipped by 2 bases and J by 8 bases; unmatched bases: 2. Looked up from germline, CDR1 is MGHRA and CDR2 is YSYEKL. The CDR3 runs 15 residues. CDR3 DNA: TGCGCCAGCAGCCAAACGGGACAGGGGGATTCACCCCTCCACTTT. This translates into CASSQTGQGDSPLHF.

This chain joins TRBV7-2 and TRBJ2-1, with D possibly matching TRBD2 (7 bases). V shed 3 bases and J shed 3 bases, with 18 bases lying between them. CDR3 length equals 17 residues. Germline V gives CDR1 SGHTA, CDR2 FQGNSA. CDR3 in DNA: TGTGCCAGCAGCTTTATGGGGGGGCAGGGTCTCTACAATGAGCAGTTCTTC. It yields the protein CASSFMGGQGLYNEQFF.

V and J are TRBV5-6 and TRBJ2-1; 9 positions agree with TRBD2. After removal of 2 bases from V and 3 bases from J, the junction contained 3 bases not matched to a gene. Germline V gene sequence: CDR1 SGHDT, CDR2 YYEEEE. This CDR3 contains 15 residues. The DNA of the CDR3 is TGTGCCAGCAGCTTAGGCGGGGGGGGCTACAATGAGCAGTTCTTC. Protein sequence: CASSLGGGGYNEQFF.

CDR3 sequence: CASSPPYRGAGANVLTF. For the CDR3, the DNA is TGTGCCAGCTCACCACCCTACAGGGGAGCCGGGGCCAACGTCCTGACTTTC. The genes are TRBV18 and TRBJ2-6; 7 bases fit TRBD1. This CDR3 is 17 amino acids long. The germline V gene has CDR1 KGHSH and CDR2 LQKENI. Losses at the gene ends were 0 bases for V and 4 bases for J; bases not matched to a gene: 6. Complete variable domain (other parts from reference TRBV18 and TRBJ2-6): NAGVMQNPRHLVRRRGQEARLRCSPMKGHSHVYWYRQLPEEGLKFMVYLQKENIIDESGMPKERFSAEFPKEGPSILRIQQVVRGDSAAYFCASSPPYRGAGANVLTFGAGSRLTVL.

The V gene is TRBV5-5, the J gene TRBJ2-5; tentative D call: TRBD1 (5 bases). Trimming took off 4 bases at V and 0 bases at J, with 13 bases between the two ends. The CDR3 runs to 15 residues. Germline lookup yields CDR1 SGHKS and CDR2 YYEKEE (reference sequence). Here the CDR3 reads CASSPWGTYQETQYF. The CDR3 region has the DNA TGTGCCAGCAGCCCGTGGGGCACGTACCAAGAGACCCAGTACTTC.

The V gene is TRBV4-1, the J gene TRBJ2-7; TRBD2 is a possible D gene (6 bases). From germline, CDR1 is MGHRA and CDR2 YSYEKL. The germline V and J ends were trimmed by 4 bases and 4 bases, with 11 bases remaining between them. This CDR3 is built from 13 residues. Here the CDR3 reads CASSLGTAYEQYV. CDR3 DNA sequence: TGCGCCAGCAGCCTTGGGACTGCGTACGAGCAGTACGTC.

V is TRBV7-2 and J is TRBJ2-4, with 7 bases aligning to TRBD2. The CDR3 has 18 amino acids. In germline, CDR1 is SGHTA, CDR2 FQGNSA. Trimming removed 1 base from V and 0 bases from J; junction bases left unmatched: 9. CDR3 in amino acids: CASSLGVGDYLAKNIQYF. CDR3 nucleotides: TGTGCCAGCAGCTTAGGGGTGGGGGACTACCTAGCCAAAAACATTCAGTACTTC.

The chain combines TRBV11-2 with TRBJ2-5; D uncertain. CDR3 length: 14 residues. Germline-derived CDR1 and CDR2 are SGHAT and FQNNGV. Trimming took off 3 bases at V and 7 bases at J, with 15 bases between the two ends. The CDR3 nucleotides are TGTGCCAGCAGCTTCACTCGTGCCGAAGGGACCCAGTACTTC. This gives the protein CASSFTRAEGTQYF.

In its sample, this clone was seen once. V and J are TRBV9 and TRBJ2-1; D is unclear. V was shortened by 4 bases and J by 6 bases, with 8 bases between the two germline ends. From germline, CDR1 is SGDLS and CDR2 YYNGEE. The CDR3 loop spans 12 amino acids. This CDR3 reads CASSPGPNEQFF. CDR3 nucleotide sequence: TGTGCCAGCAGCCCAGGCCCCAATGAGCAGTTCTTC.

V gene TRBV3-1 (or the pseudogene TRBV3-2) combines with J gene TRBJ1-2; D remains unclear. CDR1 LGHDT and CDR2 YNNKEL come from the germline V gene (reference sequence). V dropped 1 base and J dropped 7 bases, with 7 bases sitting between them. This CDR3 is 12 amino acids long. In DNA, the CDR3 is TGTGCCAGCAGCCAAGCTCCCGGTGGCTACACCTTC. As protein: CASSQAPGGYTF.

The J gene is TRBJ2-1, the V gene TRBV5-4, with D possibly matching TRBD2 (6 bases). The V end was cut by 4 bases, the J end by 1 base, with 15 bases between. CDR1 SGHNT and CDR2 YYREEE come from the germline V gene (reference sequence). The CDR3 loop spans 16 amino acids. The CDR3 region has the DNA TGTGCCAGCAGCCGGAGGGGCGGGCGATCCTACAATGAGCAGTTCTTC. Translated, it gives CASSRRGGRSYNEQFF.

The V gene is TRBV10-2, the J gene TRBJ2-7, with D hard to call. Germline CDR1 and CDR2: WSHSY and SAAADI. Trimming shortened V by 4 bases and J by 3 bases, and 10 bases separated the two germline ends. The CDR3 extends over 13 amino acids. The CDR3 DNA follows: TGCGCCAGCAGTGCTAACCGCCACTACGAGCAGTACGTC. Amino acid sequence: CASSANRHYEQYV.

V usage is TRBV19 and J usage is TRBJ2-2; 7 positions match TRBD2. Germline values: CDR1 LNHDA, CDR2 SQIVND (reference sequence). The CDR3 covers 17 residues. Germline trimming cut 9 bases from V and 0 bases from J; bases unmatched to any gene: 13. The CDR3 DNA is TGTGCCAGCAGTGGACCGGGGGGAGGCCCGAACACCGGGGAGCTGTTTTTT. Its translation: CASSGPGGGPNTGELFF.